This TCR beta chain derives from a study of cytomegalovirus exposure and HLA in healthy donors. This CDR3 has 12 amino acids. The germline gives CDR1 SEHNR, CDR2 FQNEAQ (reference sequence). Between the trimmed V and J ends, which lost 2 bases and 8 bases, there was a span of 9 bases. The study ran its PCR with 60 Vbeta and 13 Jbeta primers. Measured with immunoSEQ multiplex PCR; TCRdb has only the in-frame clones, and not every one. The repertoire includes 150,000 to 200,000 clones, 81% of them detected once, and about 1.8% sits in the top ten. Sequencing used PBMCs. V usage is TRBV7-9 and J usage is TRBJ1-1, with TRBD1 as a possible D gene (6 bases). The source is a man aged 18-30 years in good health and CMV-seronegative. The CDR3 bases are TGTGCCAGCAGCTTAACAACAGGGGAAGCTTTCTTT. Translating it yields CASSLTTGEAFF.